This T cell receptor (beta chain) was found in a study of graft-versus-host responses after intestinal transplantation. About the research overall: Every one of the recipients received anti-thymocyte globulin induction and afterwards took tacrolimus and steroids for about 3 years.

Concerning this clone: Antigen unknown.

Measured with immunoSEQ multiplex PCR; TCRdb has only the in-frame clones, and not every one. The top ten hold 1% to 1.5% of the sample, which has over 100,000 clones, more than 85% seen once. Notes on the study in general: The recipient marrow held GvH clones, and some of them showed up first in ileum or blood.

The source was unstimulated CD8+ T cells sorted from spleen or lymph node cells, collected before transplant. This sequence originates from a human donor who was the organ donor for an intestinal transplant.

This chain's CDR3 is CASSPGQDPFQYF. The CDR3 DNA follows: TGTGCCAGCAGTCCGGGACAGGACCCCTTTCAGTACTTC. The gene calls are TRBV28 and TRBJ2-7; 8 bases match TRBD1. Germline trimming cut 5 bases from V and 10 bases from J; bases unmatched to any gene: 10. The germline V gene has CDR1 MDHEN and CDR2 SYDVKM. The length of the CDR3 is 13 residues.